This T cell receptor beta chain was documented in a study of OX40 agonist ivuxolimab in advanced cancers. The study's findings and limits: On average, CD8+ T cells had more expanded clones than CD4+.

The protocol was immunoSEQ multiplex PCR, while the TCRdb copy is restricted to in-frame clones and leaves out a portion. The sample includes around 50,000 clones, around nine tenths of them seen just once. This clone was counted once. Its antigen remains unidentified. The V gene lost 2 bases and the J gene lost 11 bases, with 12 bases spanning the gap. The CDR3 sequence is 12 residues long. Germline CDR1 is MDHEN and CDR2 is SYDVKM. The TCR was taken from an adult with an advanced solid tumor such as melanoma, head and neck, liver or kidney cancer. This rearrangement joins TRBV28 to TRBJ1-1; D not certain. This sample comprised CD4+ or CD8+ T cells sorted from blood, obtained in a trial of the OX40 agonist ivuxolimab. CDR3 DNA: TGTGCCAGCAGTTTAGCGGGGAATGAGGCTTTCTTT. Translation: CASSLAGNEAFF.